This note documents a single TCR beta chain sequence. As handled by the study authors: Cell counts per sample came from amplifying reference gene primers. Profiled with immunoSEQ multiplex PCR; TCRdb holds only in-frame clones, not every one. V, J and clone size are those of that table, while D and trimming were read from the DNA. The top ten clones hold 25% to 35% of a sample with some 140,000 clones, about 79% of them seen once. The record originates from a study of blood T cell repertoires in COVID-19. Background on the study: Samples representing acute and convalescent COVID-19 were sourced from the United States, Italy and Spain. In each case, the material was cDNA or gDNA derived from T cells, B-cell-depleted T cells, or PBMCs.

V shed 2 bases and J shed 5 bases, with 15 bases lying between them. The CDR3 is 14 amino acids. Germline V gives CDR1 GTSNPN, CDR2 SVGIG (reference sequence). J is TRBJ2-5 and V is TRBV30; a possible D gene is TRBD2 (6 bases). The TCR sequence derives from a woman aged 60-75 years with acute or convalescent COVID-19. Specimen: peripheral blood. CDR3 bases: TGTGCCTGGAGTTACGGGGGTTCTGAGGAGACCCAGTACTTC. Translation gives CAWSYGGSEETQYF. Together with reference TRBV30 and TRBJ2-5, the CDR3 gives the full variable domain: SQTIHQWPATLVQPVGSPLSLECTVEGTSNPNLYWYRQAAGRGLQLLFYSVGIGQISSEVPQNLSASRPQDRQFILSSKKLLLSDSGFYLCAWSYGGSEETQYFGPGTRLLVL.